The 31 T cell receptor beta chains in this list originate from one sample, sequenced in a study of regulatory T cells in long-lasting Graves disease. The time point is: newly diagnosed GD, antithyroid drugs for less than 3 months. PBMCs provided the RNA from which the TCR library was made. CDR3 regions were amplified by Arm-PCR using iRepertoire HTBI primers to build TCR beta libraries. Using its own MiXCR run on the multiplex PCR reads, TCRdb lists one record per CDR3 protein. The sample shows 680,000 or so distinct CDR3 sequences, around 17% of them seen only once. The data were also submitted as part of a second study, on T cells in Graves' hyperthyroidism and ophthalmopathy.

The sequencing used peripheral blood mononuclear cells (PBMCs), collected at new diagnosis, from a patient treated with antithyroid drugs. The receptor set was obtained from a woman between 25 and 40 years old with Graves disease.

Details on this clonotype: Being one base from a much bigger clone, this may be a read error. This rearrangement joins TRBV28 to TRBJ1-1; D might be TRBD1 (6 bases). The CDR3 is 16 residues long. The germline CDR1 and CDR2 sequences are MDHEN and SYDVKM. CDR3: CASSMIMNRAHTKAFF. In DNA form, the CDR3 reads TGTGCCAGCAGCATGATCATGAACAGGGCACACACTAAAGCTTTCTTT.

The CDR3 here is CASSVLNYGYTF. The CDR3 DNA is TGTGCCAGCAGTGTACTTAACTATGGCTACACCTTC. The chain joins TRBV28 to TRBJ1-2; D gene uncertain. The CDR3 totals 12 residues. V lost 5 bases and J lost 1, with 5 bases in between. Germline CDR1 is MDHEN and CDR2 is SYDVKM.

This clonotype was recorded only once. CDR3 nucleotide sequence: TGTGCCAGCAGCTTCCCGACTAGCGGGGAAGAGACCCAGTACTTC. It yields the protein CASSFPTSGEETQYF. The V gene is TRBV11-1, the J gene TRBJ2-5, with 11 positions matching TRBD2. The CDR3 is 15 residues long. The ends lost 3 bases at V and 3 bases at J; junction bases unmatched: 3. Germline V gene lookup returns CDR1 SGHAT and CDR2 FQDESV (reference sequence).

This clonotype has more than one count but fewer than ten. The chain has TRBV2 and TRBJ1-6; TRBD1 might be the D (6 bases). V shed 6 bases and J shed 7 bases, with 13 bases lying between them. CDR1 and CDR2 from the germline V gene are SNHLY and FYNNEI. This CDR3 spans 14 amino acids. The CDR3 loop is CASRRTARNSPLHF. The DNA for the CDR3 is TGTGCCAGCAGACGGACAGCAAGGAATTCACCCCTCCACTTT.

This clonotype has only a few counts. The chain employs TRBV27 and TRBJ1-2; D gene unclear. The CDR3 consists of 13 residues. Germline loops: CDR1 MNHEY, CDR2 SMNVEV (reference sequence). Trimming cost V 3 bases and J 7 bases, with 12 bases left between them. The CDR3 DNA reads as TGTGCCAGCAGTTTTTGGGATCTTTCTGGCTACACCTTC. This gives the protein CASSFWDLSGYTF.

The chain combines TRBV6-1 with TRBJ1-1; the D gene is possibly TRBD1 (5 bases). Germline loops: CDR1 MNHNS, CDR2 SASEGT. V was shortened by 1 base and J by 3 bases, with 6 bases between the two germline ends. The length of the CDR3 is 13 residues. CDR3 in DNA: TGTGCCAGCAGTGAAGACAGGTACACTGAAGCTTTCTTT. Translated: CASSEDRYTEAFF.

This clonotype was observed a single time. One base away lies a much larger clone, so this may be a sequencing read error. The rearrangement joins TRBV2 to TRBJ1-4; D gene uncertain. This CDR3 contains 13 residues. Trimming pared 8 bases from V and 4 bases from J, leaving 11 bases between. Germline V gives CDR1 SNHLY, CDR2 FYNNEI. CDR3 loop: CASVRDFNEKLFF. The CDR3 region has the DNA TGTGCCAGCGTAAGGGATTTTAATGAAAAACTGTTTTTT.

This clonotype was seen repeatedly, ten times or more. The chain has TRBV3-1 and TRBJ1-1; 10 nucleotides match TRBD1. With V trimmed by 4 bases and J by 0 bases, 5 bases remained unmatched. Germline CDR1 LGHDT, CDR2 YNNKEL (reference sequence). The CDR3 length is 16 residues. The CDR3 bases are TGTGCCAGCAGCCGGAGACAGGGGGCTATGAACACTGAAGCTTTCTTT. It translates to CASSRRQGAMNTEAFF.

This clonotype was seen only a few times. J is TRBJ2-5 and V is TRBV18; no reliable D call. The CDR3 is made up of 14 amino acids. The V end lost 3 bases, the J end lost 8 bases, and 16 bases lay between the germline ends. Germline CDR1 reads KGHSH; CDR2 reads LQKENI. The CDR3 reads CASSPDPGEVTQYF. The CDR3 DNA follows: TGTGCCAGCTCACCCGACCCAGGCGAGGTTACCCAGTACTTC.

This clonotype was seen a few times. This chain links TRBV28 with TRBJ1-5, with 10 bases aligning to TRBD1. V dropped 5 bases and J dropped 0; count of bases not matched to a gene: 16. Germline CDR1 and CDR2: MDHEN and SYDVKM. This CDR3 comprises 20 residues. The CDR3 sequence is CASSSATGTGDSYSNQPQHF. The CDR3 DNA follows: TGTGCCAGCAGTAGCGCAACCGGGACAGGGGACTCTTATAGCAATCAGCCCCAGCATTTT.

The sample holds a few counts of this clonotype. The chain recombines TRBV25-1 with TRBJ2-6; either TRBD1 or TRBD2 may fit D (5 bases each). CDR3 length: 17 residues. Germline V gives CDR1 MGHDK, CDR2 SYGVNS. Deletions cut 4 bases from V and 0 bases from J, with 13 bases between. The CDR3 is CASSGTGLISGANVLTF. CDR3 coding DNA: TGTGCCAGCAGTGGCACAGGACTTATCTCTGGGGCCAACGTCCTGACTTTC.

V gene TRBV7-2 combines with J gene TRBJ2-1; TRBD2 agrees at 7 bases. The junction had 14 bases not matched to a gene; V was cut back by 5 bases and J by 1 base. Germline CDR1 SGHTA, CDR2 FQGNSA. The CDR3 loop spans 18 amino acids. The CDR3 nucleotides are TGTGCCAGCAGCGCAACTAGCGCCCTAACCACGTCCTACAATGAGCAGTTCTTC. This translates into CASSATSALTTSYNEQFF.

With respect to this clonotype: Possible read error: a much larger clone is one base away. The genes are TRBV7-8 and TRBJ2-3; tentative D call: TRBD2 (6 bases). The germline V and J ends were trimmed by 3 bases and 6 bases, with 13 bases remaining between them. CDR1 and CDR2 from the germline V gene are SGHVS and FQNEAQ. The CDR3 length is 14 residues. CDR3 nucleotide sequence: TGTGCCAGCAGCTTGCGACTAGTTGGGGATACGCAGTATTTT. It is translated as CASSLRLVGDTQYF.

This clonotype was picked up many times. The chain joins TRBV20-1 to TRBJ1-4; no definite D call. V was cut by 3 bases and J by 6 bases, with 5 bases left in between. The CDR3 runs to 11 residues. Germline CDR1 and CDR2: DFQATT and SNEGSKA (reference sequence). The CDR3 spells CSARADEKLFF. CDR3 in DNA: TGCAGTGCTAGGGCGGATGAAAAACTGTTTTTT.

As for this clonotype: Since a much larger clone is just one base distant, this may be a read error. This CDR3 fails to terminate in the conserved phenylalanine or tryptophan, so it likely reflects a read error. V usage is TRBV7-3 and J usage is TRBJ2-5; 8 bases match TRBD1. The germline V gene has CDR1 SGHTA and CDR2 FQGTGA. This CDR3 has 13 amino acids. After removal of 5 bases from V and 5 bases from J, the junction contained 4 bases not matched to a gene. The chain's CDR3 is CASSPQGAETQYL. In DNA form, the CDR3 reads TGTGCCAGCAGCCCCCAGGGGGCGGAGACCCAGTACCTC.

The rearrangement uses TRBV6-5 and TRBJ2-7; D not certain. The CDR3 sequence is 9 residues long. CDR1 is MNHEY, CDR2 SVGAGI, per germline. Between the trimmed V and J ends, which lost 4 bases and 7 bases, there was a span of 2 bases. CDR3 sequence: CASSWEQYF. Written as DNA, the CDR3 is TGTGCCAGCAGTTGGGAGCAGTACTTC.

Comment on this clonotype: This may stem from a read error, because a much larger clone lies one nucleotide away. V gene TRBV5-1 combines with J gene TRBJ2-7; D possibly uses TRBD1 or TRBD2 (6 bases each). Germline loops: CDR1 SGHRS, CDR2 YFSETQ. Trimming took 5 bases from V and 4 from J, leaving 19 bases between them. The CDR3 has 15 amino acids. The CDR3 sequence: CASRLRAGDLYEQYF. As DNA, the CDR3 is TGCGCCAGCAGGTTACGGGCAGGGGACTTGTACGAGCAGTACTTC. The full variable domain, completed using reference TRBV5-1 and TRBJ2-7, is KAGVTQTPRYLIKTRGQQVTLSCSPISGHRSVSWYQQTPGQGLQFLFEYFSETQRNKGNFPGRFSGRQFSNSRSEMNVSTLELGDSALYLCASRLRAGDLYEQYFGPGTRLTVT.

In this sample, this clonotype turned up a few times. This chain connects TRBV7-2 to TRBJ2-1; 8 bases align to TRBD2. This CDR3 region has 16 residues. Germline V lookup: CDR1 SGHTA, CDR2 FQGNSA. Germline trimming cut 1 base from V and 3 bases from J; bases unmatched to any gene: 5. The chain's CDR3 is CASSLGTSSFYNEQFF. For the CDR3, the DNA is TGTGCCAGCAGCTTAGGGACTAGCTCCTTCTACAATGAGCAGTTCTTC.

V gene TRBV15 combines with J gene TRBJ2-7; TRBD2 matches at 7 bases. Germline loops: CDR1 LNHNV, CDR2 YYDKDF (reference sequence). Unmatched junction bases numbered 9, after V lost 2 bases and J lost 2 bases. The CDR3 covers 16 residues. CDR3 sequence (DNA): TGTGCCACCAGCAGATCCCTGGGGGGGGGGACCTACGAGCAGTACTTC. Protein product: CATSRSLGGGTYEQYF.

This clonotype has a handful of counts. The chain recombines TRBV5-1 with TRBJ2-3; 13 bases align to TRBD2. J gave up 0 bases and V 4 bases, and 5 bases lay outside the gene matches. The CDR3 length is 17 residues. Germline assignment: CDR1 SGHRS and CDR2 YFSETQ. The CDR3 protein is CASSGGTSGTSTDTQYF. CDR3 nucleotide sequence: TGCGCCAGCAGCGGCGGGACTAGCGGGACTAGCACAGATACGCAGTATTTT.

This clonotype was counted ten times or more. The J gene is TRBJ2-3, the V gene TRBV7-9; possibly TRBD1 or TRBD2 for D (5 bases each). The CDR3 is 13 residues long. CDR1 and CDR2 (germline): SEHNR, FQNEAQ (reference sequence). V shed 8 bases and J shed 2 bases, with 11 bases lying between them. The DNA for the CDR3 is TGTGCCAGCGGGGGTCCCAACACAGATACGCAGTATTTT. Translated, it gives CASGGPNTDTQYF.

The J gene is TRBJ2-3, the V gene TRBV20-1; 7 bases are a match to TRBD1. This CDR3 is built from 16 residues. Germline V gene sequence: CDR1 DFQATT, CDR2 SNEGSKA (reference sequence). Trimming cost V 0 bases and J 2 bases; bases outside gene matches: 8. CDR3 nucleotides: TGCAGTGCTAGAGAGATGGGGACAGCGTCCACAGATACGCAGTATTTT. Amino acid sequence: CSAREMGTASTDTQYF.

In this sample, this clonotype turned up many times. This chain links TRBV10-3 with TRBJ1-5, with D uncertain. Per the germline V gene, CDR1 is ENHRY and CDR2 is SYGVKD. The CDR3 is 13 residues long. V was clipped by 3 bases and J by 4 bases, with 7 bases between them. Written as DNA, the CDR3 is TGTGCCATCAGTGACCGGGAGAATCAGCCCCAGCATTTT. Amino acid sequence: CAISDRENQPQHF.

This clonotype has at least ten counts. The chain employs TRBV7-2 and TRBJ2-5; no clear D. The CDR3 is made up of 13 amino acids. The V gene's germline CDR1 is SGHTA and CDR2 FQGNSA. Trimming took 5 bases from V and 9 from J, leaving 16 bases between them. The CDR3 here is CASSRNTGSSQYF. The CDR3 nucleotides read TGTGCCAGCAGCCGCAACACTGGGTCGTCCCAGTACTTC.

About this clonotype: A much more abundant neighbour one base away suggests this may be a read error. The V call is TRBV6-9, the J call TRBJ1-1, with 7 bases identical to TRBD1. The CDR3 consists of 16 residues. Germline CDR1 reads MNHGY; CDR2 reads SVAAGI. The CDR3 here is CAGSSPPGTVNTEAFF. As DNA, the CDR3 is TGTGCCGGCAGTTCCCCCCCCGGGACAGTGAACACTGAAGCTTTCTTT.

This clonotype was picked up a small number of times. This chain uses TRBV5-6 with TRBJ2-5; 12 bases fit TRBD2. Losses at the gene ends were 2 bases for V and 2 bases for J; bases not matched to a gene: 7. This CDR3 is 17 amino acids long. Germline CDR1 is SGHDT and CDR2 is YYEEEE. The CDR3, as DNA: TGTGCCAGCAGCTTTTTCACCGGGACTAGCGGGCAAGAGACCCAGTACTTC. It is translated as CASSFFTGTSGQETQYF.

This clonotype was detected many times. The CDR3 spells CASSPGTSIWETQYF. As DNA, the CDR3 is TGTGCCAGCAGTCCTGGGACTTCGATTTGGGAGACCCAGTACTTC. V and J are TRBV27 and TRBJ2-5, with D tentatively TRBD2 (6 bases). The CDR3 has 15 residues. Germline values: CDR1 MNHEY, CDR2 SMNVEV (reference sequence). The germline V and J ends were trimmed by 5 bases and 5 bases, with 18 bases remaining between them.

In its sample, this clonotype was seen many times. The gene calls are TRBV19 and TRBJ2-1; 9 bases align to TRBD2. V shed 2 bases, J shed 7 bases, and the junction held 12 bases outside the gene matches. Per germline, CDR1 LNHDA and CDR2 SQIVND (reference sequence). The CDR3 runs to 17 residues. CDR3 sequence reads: CASSITLTRAGGNEQFF. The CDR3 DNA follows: TGTGCCAGTAGTATAACCCTGACCCGTGCGGGGGGGAATGAGCAGTTCTTC.

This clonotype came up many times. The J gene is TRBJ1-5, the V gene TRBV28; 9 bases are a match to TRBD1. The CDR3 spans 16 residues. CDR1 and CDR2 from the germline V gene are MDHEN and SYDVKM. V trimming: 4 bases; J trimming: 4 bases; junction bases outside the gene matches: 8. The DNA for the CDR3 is TGTGCCAGCAGTTCCCCACAGGGGGCCCTAAATCAGCCCCAGCATTTT. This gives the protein CASSSPQGALNQPQHF.

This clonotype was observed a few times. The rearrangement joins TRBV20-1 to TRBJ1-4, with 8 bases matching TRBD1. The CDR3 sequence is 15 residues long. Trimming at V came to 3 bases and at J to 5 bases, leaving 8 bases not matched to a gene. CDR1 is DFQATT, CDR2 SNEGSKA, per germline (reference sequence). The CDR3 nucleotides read TGCAGTGCTAGGAACGGACAGGGCCTAAATGAAAAACTGTTTTTT. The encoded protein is CSARNGQGLNEKLFF.

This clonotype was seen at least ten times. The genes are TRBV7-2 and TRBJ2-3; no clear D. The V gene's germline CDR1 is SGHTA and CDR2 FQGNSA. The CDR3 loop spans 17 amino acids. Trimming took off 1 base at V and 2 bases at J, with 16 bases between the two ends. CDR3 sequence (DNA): TGTGCCAGCAGCTTAGAGACCTTTTGGGCGGCCACAGATACGCAGTATTTT. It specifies CASSLETFWAATDTQYF.